The clone carrying this TCR beta chain was seen a handful of times. This CDR3 is also generated by other DNA sequences in the sample. Trimming removed 1 base from V and 4 bases from J; junction bases left unmatched: 1. Per the germline V gene, CDR1 is SGHDN and CDR2 is FVKESK. CDR3 length: 14 amino acids. Researchers ran the PCR with 60 Vbeta and 13 Jbeta primers. Libraries were prepared by immunoSEQ multiplex PCR; TCRdb keeps only in-frame clonotypes and omits some of them. This table holds approximately 200,000 clones, about four fifths found once. This entry is derived from a study of cytomegalovirus exposure and HLA in healthy donors.

This TCR was sampled from a girl aged 10 to 17 in good health and CMV-seropositive. The chain uses TRBV14 and TRBJ1-2; TRBD1 aligns across 9 bases. Sequencing was performed on PBMCs. The CDR3 DNA reads TGTGCCAGCAGCCAAGCGACAGGGGGCTATGGCTACACCTTC. Amino acids: CASSQATGGYGYTF.